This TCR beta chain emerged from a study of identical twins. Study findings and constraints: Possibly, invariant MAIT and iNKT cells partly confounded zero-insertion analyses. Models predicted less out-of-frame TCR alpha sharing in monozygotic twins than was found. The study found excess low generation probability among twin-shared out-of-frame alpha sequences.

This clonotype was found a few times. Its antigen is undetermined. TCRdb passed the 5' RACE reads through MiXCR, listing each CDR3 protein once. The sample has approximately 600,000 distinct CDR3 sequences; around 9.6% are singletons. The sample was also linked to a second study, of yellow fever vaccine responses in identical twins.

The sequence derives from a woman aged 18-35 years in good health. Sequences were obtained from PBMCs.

Written as DNA, the CDR3 is TGTGCCAGCAGCGCCCCGGTGACAGGGACTAGCTTTTTTCGCAATGAGCAGTTCTTC. Its translation: CASSAPVTGTSFFRNEQFF. This chain uses TRBV9 with TRBJ2-1, with 9 nucleotides matching TRBD2. The CDR3 runs 19 residues. Trimming cost V 3 bases and J 6 bases; bases outside gene matches: 19. CDR1 SGDLS and CDR2 YYNGEE come from the germline V gene.